This TCR beta chain stems from a study of blood T cell repertoires in COVID-19. The wider study: The United States, Italy and Spain provided the acute and convalescent COVID-19 samples. Sources were T cells, B-cell-depleted T cells, or PBMCs; the material itself was cDNA or gDNA.

The CDR3 length is 16 residues. V was pared by 7 bases and J by 4 bases, with 10 bases of the junction left unmatched. Germline V gene sequence: CDR1 MDHEN, CDR2 SYDVKM. Original processing notes: Reference gene primer amplification yielded estimated nucleated cell counts. The data were produced by immunoSEQ multiplex PCR, yet TCRdb's version contains in-frame clones alone and is incomplete. The V and J calls and clone size are taken from that table; D and trimming were inferred from the DNA. The sample lists 200,000 or so clones; approximately 88% were seen once. The receptor was derived from a man in his 60s who had recovered from COVID-19. This chain joins TRBV28 and TRBJ2-2; 9 nucleotides match TRBD1. Specimen: peripheral blood. CDR3 sequence (DNA): TGTGCCAGCACCACCTGGGGGACAGGGTCCACCGGGGAGCTGTTTTTT. Its translation: CASTTWGTGSTGELFF.